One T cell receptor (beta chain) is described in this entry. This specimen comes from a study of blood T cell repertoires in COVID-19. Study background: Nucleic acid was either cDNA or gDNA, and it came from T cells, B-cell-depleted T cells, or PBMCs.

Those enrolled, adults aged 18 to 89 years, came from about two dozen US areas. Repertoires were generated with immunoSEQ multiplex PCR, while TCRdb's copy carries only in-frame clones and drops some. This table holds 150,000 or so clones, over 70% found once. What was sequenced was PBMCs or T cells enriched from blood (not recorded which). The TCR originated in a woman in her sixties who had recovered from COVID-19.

In DNA form, the CDR3 reads TGTGCCAGCAGGTCATTGGGACAGGGGGACGCCGGGGAGCTGTTTTTT. Translating it yields CASRSLGQGDAGELFF. V and J are TRBV5-4 and TRBJ2-2, with 11 bases identical to TRBD1. Trimming at V came to 5 bases and at J to 6 bases, leaving 9 bases not matched to a gene. The CDR3 has 16 amino acids. Per the germline V gene, CDR1 is SGHNT and CDR2 is YYREEE (reference sequence).